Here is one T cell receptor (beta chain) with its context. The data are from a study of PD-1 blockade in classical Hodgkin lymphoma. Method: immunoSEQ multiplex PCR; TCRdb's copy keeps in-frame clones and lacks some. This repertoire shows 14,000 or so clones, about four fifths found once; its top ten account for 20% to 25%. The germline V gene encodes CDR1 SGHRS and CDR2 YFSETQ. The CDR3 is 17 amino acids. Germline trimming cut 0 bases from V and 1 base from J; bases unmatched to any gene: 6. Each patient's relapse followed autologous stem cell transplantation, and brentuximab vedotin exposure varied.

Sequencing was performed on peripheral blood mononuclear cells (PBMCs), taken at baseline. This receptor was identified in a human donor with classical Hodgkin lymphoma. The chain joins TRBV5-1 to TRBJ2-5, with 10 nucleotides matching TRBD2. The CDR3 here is CASSLGLAGSSQETQYF. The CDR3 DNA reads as TGCGCCAGCAGCTTGGGACTAGCGGGCTCTTCCCAAGAGACCCAGTACTTC.